This TCR beta chain stems from a study of T-cell memory formation after mild COVID-19. Overall study context: Largely, TCR clusters stayed within a single donor. Study conclusions and caveats: The second-wave clones peaking on day 37 were not confirmed as SARS-CoV-2-specific. The study found balanced CD4/CD8 in clones contracting day 15 to 85 and a CD4+ lean in later expanders.

Germline V gene lookup returns CDR1 KGHDR and CDR2 SFDVKD. The CDR3 has 16 residues if both end residues are counted. In TCRdb, the 5' RACE reads were re-called with MiXCR into one record per CDR3 protein. The profile shows about 560,000 distinct CDR3 sequences, roughly 21% of them singletons. This clonotype occurred many times. Antigen specificity is unknown. It is unclear where the CDR3 begins or ends on the DNA, so no DNA is shown, and the CDR3 is as TCRdb lists it. The receptor's source is an adult woman who had mild COVID-19 (a few samples of this study predate the infection). Cell type and time point are not known. The chain links TRBV24-1 to TRBJ2-3; TRBD1 reflects the table's D call only, with no check against the DNA. Sequencing input: PBMCs or a T cell subset sorted from them (not recorded which). CDR3 loop: CATPLGNQLPQIRSIF.